This passage covers 19 T cell receptor beta chains from one sample sequenced in a study of shared clonotypes between healthy human individuals. Generated by immunoSEQ multiplex PCR, the TCRdb table keeps only in-frame clones and is missing some. Of about 300,000 clones listed, over 65% are singletons. The sequencing sample was made of memory CD4+ T cells sorted from blood. Subset denoted: CD45RA-negative fraction. These receptors all stem from a man in his thirties or forties in good health.

The chain's CDR3 is CASSPPSGKGTQYF. DNA for the CDR3: TGTGCCAGCTCACCACCTTCAGGGAAGGGTACGCAGTATTTT. This sequence joins TRBV18 and TRBJ2-3, with a possible D match to TRBD1 (5 bases). There are 14 residues in the CDR3. The germline V gene encodes CDR1 KGHSH and CDR2 LQKENI. V was cut by 0 bases and J by 8 bases, with 12 bases left in between.

There are a few counts of this clone. The sample carries other DNA sequences with the same CDR3. V usage is TRBV9 and J usage is TRBJ1-3; D gene uncertain. CDR1 is SGDLS and CDR2 is YYNGEE in the germline V gene. The CDR3 consists of 14 residues. The V end was cut by 2 bases, the J end by 0 bases, with 6 bases between. Here the CDR3 DNA reads TGTGCCAGCAGCGTCCAAAGCTCTGGAAACACCATATATTTT. Translated: CASSVQSSGNTIYF. Variable domain in full (rest from reference TRBV9 and TRBJ1-3): DSGVTQTPKHLITATGQRVTLRCSPRSGDLSVYWYQQSLDQGLQFLIQYYNGEERAKGNILERFSAQQFPDLHSELNLSSLELGDSALYFCASSVQSSGNTIYFGEGSWLTVV.

This rearrangement joins TRBV29-1 to TRBJ2-7; TRBD1 is a possible D gene (5 bases). With 6 bases removed from V and 0 bases from J, the gap between germline ends came to 9 bases. CDR1 and CDR2 (germline): SQVTM, ANQGSEA. There are 12 residues in the CDR3. The DNA for the CDR3 is TGCAGCGTCAGACAGAGCTCCTACGAGCAGTACTTC. Residues: CSVRQSSYEQYF.

The V and J genes are TRBV7-9 and TRBJ2-2; no clear D. V was shortened by 4 bases and J by 6 bases, with 15 bases between the two germline ends. The CDR3 sequence is 15 residues long. Per germline, CDR1 SEHNR and CDR2 FQNEAQ (reference sequence). CDR3 loop: CASSSRDPLSGELFF. As DNA, the CDR3 is TGTGCCAGCAGCTCACGCGACCCCTTATCCGGGGAGCTGTTTTTT.

The V gene is TRBV5-1, the J gene TRBJ2-1; a weak D match, TRBD1 (5 bases). Germline-derived CDR1 and CDR2 are SGHRS and YFSETQ. The CDR3 loop spans 16 amino acids. V lost 1 base and J 0 bases, leaving 11 bases between the germline ends. CDR3 in amino acids: CASSLRADSSYNEQFF. The CDR3 DNA reads as TGCGCCAGCAGCTTGCGGGCCGACAGCTCCTACAATGAGCAGTTCTTC.

Notes on this clone: A much more abundant neighbour one base away suggests this may be a read error. The J gene is TRBJ2-3, the V gene TRBV14, with D unclear. This CDR3 has 11 residues. The V and J ends lost 3 bases and 2 bases respectively, with 0 bases between them. Germline CDR1 SGHDN, CDR2 FVKESK. As DNA, the CDR3 is TGTGCCAGCAGCCACACAGATACGCAGTATTTT. Its translation is CASSHTDTQYF.

The chain has TRBV27 and TRBJ2-1, with TRBD2 identical over 12 bases. The trim removed 2 bases at V and 15 bases at J, leaving 8 bases unmatched. Germline V CDR1 and CDR2: MNHEY, SMNVEV (reference sequence). There are 14 residues in the CDR3. The CDR3 reads CASSLNLAGGPLFF. CDR3 nucleotides: TGTGCCAGCAGTTTAAACCTAGCGGGAGGGCCGCTGTTCTTC.

This clone was counted once. This chain uses TRBV7-9 with TRBJ1-5, with D hard to call. The length of the CDR3 is 13 residues. V dropped 1 base and J dropped 6 bases, with 7 bases sitting between them. CDR1 and CDR2 (germline): SEHNR, FQNEAQ (reference sequence). The DNA of the CDR3 is TGTGCCAGCAGCTTAGGAGAAAGTCAGCCCCAGCATTTT. Amino acid sequence: CASSLGESQPQHF.

The chain links TRBV7-3 to TRBJ2-6; D gene ambiguous. Trimming took 3 bases from V and 0 from J, leaving 3 bases between them. This CDR3 contains 14 residues. Germline CDR1 reads SGHTA; CDR2 reads FQGTGA. This CDR3 is CASSFTSGANVLTF. The CDR3 nucleotides read TGTGCCAGCAGCTTTACCTCTGGGGCCAACGTCCTGACTTTC.

The chain has TRBV19 and TRBJ1-4; D is uncertain. The CDR3 loop spans 16 amino acids. Per the germline V gene, CDR1 is LNHDA and CDR2 is SQIVND (reference sequence). Trimming shortened V by 5 bases and J by 0 bases, and 13 bases separated the two germline ends. CDR3 region: CASSLGGRTTNEKLFF. The CDR3 DNA reads TGTGCCAGTAGTCTAGGAGGACGGACAACTAATGAAAAACTGTTTTTT.

The chain is built from TRBV11-3 and TRBJ2-2; D perhaps matches TRBD1 (8 bases). Between the trimmed V and J ends, which lost 5 bases and 5 bases, there was a span of 18 bases. The CDR3 extends over 16 amino acids. Per the germline V gene, CDR1 is SGHNT and CDR2 is YENEEA. CDR3 in amino acids: CASSIGGTGATGELFF. In nucleotides, the CDR3 is TGTGCCAGCAGCATCGGGGGGACAGGTGCTACCGGGGAGCTGTTTTTT.

The chain is built from TRBV9 and TRBJ1-4; D is unclear. The V gene's germline CDR1 is SGDLS and CDR2 YYNGEE. The CDR3 runs to 15 residues. Trimming took off 3 bases at V and 5 bases at J, with 14 bases between the two ends. The CDR3, as DNA: TGTGCCAGCAGCGCCACTGCGACACAGAATGAAAAACTGTTTTTT. Translation: CASSATATQNEKLFF.

This clone is a singleton in its sample. The chain links TRBV11-3 to TRBJ2-3; D possibly uses TRBD1 or TRBD2 (6 bases each). The CDR3 loop spans 15 amino acids. The germline CDR1 and CDR2 sequences are SGHNT and YENEEA. The V end lost 1 base, the J end lost 3 bases, and 11 bases lay between the germline ends. CDR3 DNA sequence: TGTGCCAGCAGCTTAGGAACAGGGAGGACAGATACGCAGTATTTT. Translation gives CASSLGTGRTDTQYF. Variable domain in full (rest from reference TRBV11-3 and TRBJ2-3): EAGVVQSPRYKIIEKKQPVAFWCNPISGHNTLYWYLQNLGQGPELLIRYENEEAVDDSQLPKDRFSAERLKGVDSTLKIQPAELGDSAVYLCASSLGTGRTDTQYFGPGTRLTVL.

This chain joins TRBV2 and TRBJ2-7; unclear D gene. The CDR3 loop spans 11 amino acids. With 5 bases removed from V and 4 bases from J, the gap between germline ends came to 6 bases. CDR1 is SNHLY, CDR2 FYNNEI, per germline. The CDR3 DNA sequence: TGTGCCAGCAGTCCTAGTTACGAGCAGTACTTC. Translated: CASSPSYEQYF. Supplemented by reference TRBV2 and TRBJ2-7, the full variable domain reads EPEVTQTPSHQVTQMGQEVILRCVPISNHLYFYWYRQILGQKVEFLVSFYNNEISEKSEIFDDQFSVERPDGSNFTLKIRSTKLEDSAMYFCASSPSYEQYFGPGTRLTVT.

This chain uses TRBV14 with TRBJ2-1, with TRBD2 as a possible D gene (7 bases). This CDR3 is built from 17 residues. V was trimmed by 0 bases and J by 5 bases, leaving 17 bases between them. Per germline, CDR1 SGHDN and CDR2 FVKESK. The CDR3 loop is CASSQEGGRNPHNEQFF. CDR3 coding DNA: TGTGCCAGCAGCCAAGAGGGGGGGCGCAACCCCCACAATGAGCAGTTCTTC.

The chain joins TRBV7-9 to TRBJ2-1, with unresolved D. Germline assignment: CDR1 SEHNR and CDR2 FQNEAQ (reference sequence). The ends were cut back, 3 bases at V and 9 bases at J, with 15 bases in the middle. This CDR3 spans 14 amino acids. The CDR3 DNA follows: TGTGCCAGCAGCTTGGTGGTGGCTTACGGTGAGCAGTTCTTC. Translated: CASSLVVAYGEQFF. The full variable domain, with the rest looked up from reference TRBV7-9 and TRBJ2-1, is DTGVSQNPRHKITKRGQNVTFRCDPISEHNRLYWYRQTLGQGPEFLTYFQNEAQLEKSRLLSDRFSAERPKGSFSTLEIQRTEQGDSAMYLCASSLVVAYGEQFFGPGTRLTVL.

The chain joins TRBV4-1 to TRBJ2-5; 10 bases match TRBD1. The J segment lost 3 bases and the V segment lost 0 bases, leaving 1 base of the junction unmatched. Germline lookup yields CDR1 MGHRA and CDR2 YSYEKL. The CDR3 runs 15 residues. DNA of the CDR3: TGCGCCAGCAGCCAAGATGGGACAGGGGAAGAGACCCAGTACTTC. Its protein is CASSQDGTGEETQYF.

The V and J genes are TRBV2 and TRBJ2-5, with 7 bases fitting TRBD1. Germline CDR1 and CDR2: SNHLY and FYNNEI. This CDR3 is built from 13 residues. V was clipped by 8 bases and J by 4 bases; unmatched bases: 7. In nucleotides, the CDR3 is TGTGCCAGCCATGGACAGGCTAGAGAGACCCAGTACTTC. Amino acid sequence: CASHGQARETQYF.

As for this clone: Other DNA sequences in this specimen translate into the identical CDR3. The chain carries TRBV6-5 and TRBJ2-7, with 10 positions matching TRBD1. Per the germline V gene, CDR1 is MNHEY and CDR2 is SVGAGI. This CDR3 region has 14 residues. V shed 6 bases, J shed 1 base, and the junction held 3 bases outside the gene matches. CDR3 bases: TGTGCCAGCAGCCGGACAGGGGGGTCCTACGAGCAGTACTTC. Protein product: CASSRTGGSYEQYF.